This T cell receptor beta chain was obtained from a study of cytomegalovirus exposure and HLA in healthy donors. After removal of 3 bases from V and 0 bases from J, the junction contained 8 bases not matched to a gene. The CDR3 runs to 16 residues. Germline CDR1 reads SGHRS; CDR2 reads YFSETQ. Primers included in the PCR were 60 Vbeta and 13 Jbeta primers. Using immunoSEQ multiplex PCR, the repertoire was profiled, and TCRdb retains in-frame clones only, with some absent. The sample yields under 150,000 clones, about three quarters seen once. This clonotype originated in a human donor in good health. The specimen was PBMCs. The chain recombines TRBV5-1 with TRBJ2-5; 7 bases match TRBD2. CDR3 sequence reads: CASSSVFGGDQETQYF. The CDR3 nucleotides are TGCGCCAGCAGCTCTGTTTTTGGGGGGGACCAAGAGACCCAGTACTTC.